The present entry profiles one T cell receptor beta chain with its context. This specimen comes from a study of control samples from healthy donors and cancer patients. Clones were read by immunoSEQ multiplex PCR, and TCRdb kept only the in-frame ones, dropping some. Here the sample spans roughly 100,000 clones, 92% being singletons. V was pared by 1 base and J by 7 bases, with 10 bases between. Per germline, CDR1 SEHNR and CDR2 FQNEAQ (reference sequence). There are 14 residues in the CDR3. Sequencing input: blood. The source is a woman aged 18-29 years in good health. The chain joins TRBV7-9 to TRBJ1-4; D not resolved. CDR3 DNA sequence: TGTGCCAGCAGCTTAGAGGGCCGGGTTGAAAAACTGTTTTTT. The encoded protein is CASSLEGRVEKLFF.